This T cell receptor (beta chain) was identified during a study of blood T cell repertoires in COVID-19. The overall study: Researchers got acute and convalescent COVID-19 samples from the United States, Italy and Spain. Nucleic acid was either cDNA or gDNA, and it came from T cells, B-cell-depleted T cells, or PBMCs.

Clones were sequenced by immunoSEQ multiplex PCR, and TCRdb holds only the in-frame ones, with some missing. The sample has 120,000 to 150,000 clones; roughly nine tenths are singletons. The germline V gene encodes CDR1 SGHRS and CDR2 YFSETQ. The CDR3 covers 14 residues. Participant-reported clinical history was the basis for cohort assignment. Each exposed participant met a COVID-19 case in the 2 weeks preceding study entry. Only a few counts were recorded for this clone. Mismatch with germline at one junction end may stem from a read error. The chain has TRBV5-1 and TRBJ1-2; no firm D call. Sequencing was done on a sample of PBMCs or T cells enriched from blood (not recorded which). The sequence derives from a woman in her thirties or forties who had been exposed to COVID-19. The CDR3 region is CATSLGEGRSGYTF. DNA of the CDR3: TGCGCCACCAGCCTTGGGGAGGGAAGGAGTGGCTACACCTTC.